These 19 T cell receptor beta chains were sequenced from one sample in a study of blood T cell repertoires in COVID-19. TCRdb's copy holds only in-frame clones and misses some; the assay was immunoSEQ multiplex PCR. The sample contains some 200,000 clones, roughly four fifths of which appear only once. The sample comprised peripheral blood. These receptor sequences come from a young man with active or convalescent COVID-19.

The chain has TRBV12-3 or TRBV12-4 and TRBJ1-4; the D gene is possibly TRBD1 (5 bases). The V gene lost 5 bases and the J gene lost 11 bases, with 12 bases spanning the gap. This CDR3 region has 12 residues. This chain's CDR3 is CASSDRQIKLFF. In DNA form, the CDR3 reads TGTGCCAGCAGTGATAGACAGATCAAACTGTTTTTT.

This sequence joins TRBV13 and TRBJ1-1, with D possibly matching TRBD1 (6 bases). V lost 0 bases and J lost 5, with 13 bases in between. Germline CDR1 PRHDT, CDR2 FYEKMQ (reference sequence). The CDR3 covers 15 residues. The chain's CDR3 is CASSLGRGARTEAFF. In DNA, the CDR3 is TGTGCCAGCAGCTTAGGCCGGGGGGCCAGGACTGAAGCTTTCTTT. Filled out from reference TRBV13 and TRBJ1-1, the complete variable domain reads AAGVIQSPRHLIKEKRETATLKCYPIPRHDTVYWYQQGPGQDPQFLISFYEKMQSDKGSIPDRFSAQQFSDYHSELNMSSLELGDSALYFCASSLGRGARTEAFFGQGTRLTVV.

The chain employs TRBV3-1 (or the pseudogene TRBV3-2) and TRBJ1-2; D not certain. Germline CDR1 reads LGHDT; CDR2 reads YNNKEL (reference sequence). V lost 1 base and J lost 1, with 7 bases in between. The CDR3 extends over 14 amino acids. CDR3 bases: TGTGCCAGCAGCCAAGTACCGCGTAACTATGGCTACACCTTC. Residues: CASSQVPRNYGYTF.

The J gene is TRBJ2-2, the V gene TRBV4-3; TRBD2 matches at 12 bases. The CDR3 runs 17 residues. Germline assignment: CDR1 LGHNA and CDR2 YSLEER. Trimming took 4 bases from V and 6 from J; bases not matched to a gene: 9. The chain's CDR3 is CASSRLTSGSSPGELFF. The CDR3 DNA follows: TGCGCCAGCAGCCGACTGACTAGCGGGAGTTCCCCCGGGGAGCTGTTTTTT.

This sequence joins TRBV6-5 and TRBJ1-1, with D possibly being TRBD1 (5 bases). The CDR3 sequence is 13 residues long. Trimming pared 8 bases from V and 8 bases from J, leaving 18 bases between. The V gene's germline CDR1 is MNHEY and CDR2 SVGAGI. CDR3 DNA sequence: TGTGCCAGCGCCCTTTGGGCCGCAGGGGAAGCTTTCTTT. Protein product: CASALWAAGEAFF.

This clone was observed once. The chain combines TRBV27 with TRBJ1-2, with TRBD1 matching 7 bases. Unmatched junction bases numbered 10, after V lost 5 bases and J lost 4 bases. There are 15 residues in the CDR3. The V gene's germline CDR1 is MNHEY and CDR2 SMNVEV (reference sequence). DNA of the CDR3: TGTGCCAGCAGTAACCGGGACAGCGGACTCTATGGCTACACCTTC. This sequence encodes CASSNRDSGLYGYTF.

This clone was counted only a few times. J is TRBJ2-7 and V is TRBV7-9, with 7 bases identical to TRBD1. Per the germline V gene, CDR1 is SEHNR and CDR2 is FQNEAQ (reference sequence). The V gene end was trimmed by 4 bases and the J gene end by 1 base; junction bases not matched to a gene: 4. The length of the CDR3 is 14 residues. The CDR3 DNA follows: TGTGCCAGCAGCTATCCGGGACAGTCCTACGAGCAGTACTTC. This codes for CASSYPGQSYEQYF.

This clone was seen a few times. This rearrangement joins TRBV10-3 to TRBJ1-5; 7 positions agree with TRBD1. The CDR3 loop spans 15 amino acids. After removal of 2 bases from V and 5 bases from J, the junction contained 6 bases not matched to a gene. From germline, CDR1 is ENHRY and CDR2 SYGVKD. The CDR3 DNA is TGTGCCATCAGTGAGGGACAGGCCGGCTATCAGCCCCAGCATTTT. This gives the protein CAISEGQAGYQPQHF.

CDR3 nucleotide sequence: TGTGCCAGCAGCCCCCCGACAGGGAAAGAGACCCAGTACTTC. It is translated as CASSPPTGKETQYF. The chain uses TRBV7-9 and TRBJ2-5, with 7 bases lining up with TRBD1. Germline V lookup: CDR1 SEHNR, CDR2 FQNEAQ (reference sequence). This CDR3 has 14 amino acids. V gave up 5 bases and J gave up 3 bases; unmatched junction bases: 6.

The chain links TRBV4-3 to TRBJ2-3, with TRBD2 matching 9 bases. This CDR3 has 16 amino acids. CDR1 and CDR2 from the germline V gene are LGHNA and YSLEER. V dropped 0 bases and J dropped 6; count of bases not matched to a gene: 7. The DNA of the CDR3 is TGCGCCAGCAGCCAAGATGGTAGCGGGAGTAGGGATACGCAGTATTTT. This sequence encodes CASSQDGSGSRDTQYF.

The chain joins TRBV25-1 to TRBJ2-5, with a tentative D call TRBD1 (5 bases). V was clipped by 5 bases and J by 5 bases, with 9 bases between them. Germline V gene sequence: CDR1 MGHDK, CDR2 SYGVNS. The CDR3 totals 12 residues. The CDR3 protein is CASSWGRETQYF. The CDR3 DNA follows: TGTGCCAGCAGTTGGGGCCGGGAGACCCAGTACTTC.

This clone occurred once. The chain is built from TRBV29-1 and TRBJ1-6; D may be TRBD1 (5 bases). Trimming pared 4 bases from V and 5 bases from J, leaving 9 bases between. The CDR3 contains 13 residues. Germline CDR1 reads SQVTM; CDR2 reads ANQGSEA. CDR3 residues: CSVAAGNNSPLHF. The CDR3 DNA follows: TGCAGCGTTGCTGCAGGGAATAATTCACCCCTCCACTTT.

The chain is built from TRBV4-1 and TRBJ2-5; the D is unclear. This CDR3 comprises 14 residues. Germline V gives CDR1 MGHRA, CDR2 YSYEKL. V was trimmed by 3 bases and J by 0 bases, leaving 8 bases between them. CDR3 bases: TGCGCCAGCAGCCACCTAGGAGACCAAGAGACCCAGTACTTC. This codes for CASSHLGDQETQYF.

The chain recombines TRBV25-1 with TRBJ1-3, with no clear D. In germline, CDR1 is MGHDK, CDR2 SYGVNS. Trimming took 7 bases from V and 4 from J, leaving 5 bases between them. The CDR3 spans 11 residues. The DNA for the CDR3 is TGTGCCAGCATTTCGGGAAACACCATATATTTT. Protein product: CASISGNTIYF.

This chain joins TRBV18 and TRBJ1-5, with 8 bases that match TRBD1. Germline assignment: CDR1 KGHSH and CDR2 LQKENI. V dropped 3 bases and J dropped 0; count of bases not matched to a gene: 7. This CDR3 is 17 amino acids long. The CDR3: CASSPGTGPLSNQPQHF. CDR3 nucleotide sequence: TGTGCCAGCTCACCGGGGACAGGCCCCCTTAGCAATCAGCCCCAGCATTTT.

The J gene is TRBJ1-4, the V gene TRBV13; 7 nucleotides agree with TRBD1. This CDR3 region has 16 residues. V lost 8 bases and J lost 2; bases outside the gene matches: 11. CDR1 and CDR2 (germline): PRHDT, FYEKMQ (reference sequence). The CDR3 DNA is TGTGCCAGCCGCCCTGGGACAGCCGCGACTAATGAAAAACTGTTTTTT. It codes for CASRPGTAATNEKLFF.

The chain couples TRBV7-8 to TRBJ2-7; D possibly corresponds to TRBD1 (6 bases). Germline V lookup: CDR1 SGHVS, CDR2 FQNEAQ. This CDR3 comprises 14 residues. The V gene lost 2 bases and the J gene lost 0 bases, with 8 bases spanning the gap. The CDR3 coding sequence is TGTGCCAGCAGCTTAACAGGGAGCTCCTACGAGCAGTACTTC. This translates into CASSLTGSSYEQYF.

This chain joins TRBV19 and TRBJ1-1; D is unclear. Germline assignment: CDR1 LNHDA and CDR2 SQIVND (reference sequence). The CDR3 has 14 amino acids. V gave up 0 bases and J gave up 3 bases, with 8 bases separating them. As DNA, the CDR3 is TGTGCCAGTAGTATAGATCGCGGGGACACTGAAGCTTTCTTT. It specifies CASSIDRGDTEAFF.

CDR3 nucleotides: TGTGCCAGCAGCCTAGGACAGGGGAGGAACGAGCAGTACTTC. Its translation is CASSLGQGRNEQYF. The chain links TRBV11-2 to TRBJ2-7; 9 positions match TRBD1. There are 14 residues in the CDR3. J was trimmed by 5 bases and V by 5 bases; bases with no gene match: 7. CDR1 is SGHAT, CDR2 FQNNGV, per germline.